This T cell receptor beta chain was observed in a study of PD-1 blockade in classical Hodgkin lymphoma. Comment on this clone: Its antigen is unknown.

The germline CDR1 and CDR2 sequences are SGHRS and YFSETQ. Trimming at V came to 0 bases and at J to 2 bases, leaving 0 bases not matched to a gene. This CDR3 is built from 15 residues. TCRdb's table, derived via immunoSEQ multiplex PCR, lists solely in-frame clones and lacks some. The table has about 32,000 clones, approximately 90% seen once. Time point reported: cycle 4 day 1 (C4D1), after less than seven weeks of nivolumab. Every patient relapsed after autologous stem cell transplantation, and brentuximab vedotin exposure varied. Researchers used magnetic negative selection to pull out pure CD4+ T cells from thawed PBMCs. Notes on the study in general: The baseline diversity of complete responders showed similarity to that of newly diagnosed patients.

This receptor was obtained from a human donor with classical Hodgkin lymphoma. The chain combines TRBV5-1 with TRBJ2-7, with TRBD2 identical over 12 bases. The source material was CD4+ T cells from blood, sampled before the fourth cycle of nivolumab. CDR3 residues: CASSLGLAGAYEQYF. The CDR3 nucleotides read TGCGCCAGCAGCTTGGGACTAGCGGGGGCCTACGAGCAGTACTTC.